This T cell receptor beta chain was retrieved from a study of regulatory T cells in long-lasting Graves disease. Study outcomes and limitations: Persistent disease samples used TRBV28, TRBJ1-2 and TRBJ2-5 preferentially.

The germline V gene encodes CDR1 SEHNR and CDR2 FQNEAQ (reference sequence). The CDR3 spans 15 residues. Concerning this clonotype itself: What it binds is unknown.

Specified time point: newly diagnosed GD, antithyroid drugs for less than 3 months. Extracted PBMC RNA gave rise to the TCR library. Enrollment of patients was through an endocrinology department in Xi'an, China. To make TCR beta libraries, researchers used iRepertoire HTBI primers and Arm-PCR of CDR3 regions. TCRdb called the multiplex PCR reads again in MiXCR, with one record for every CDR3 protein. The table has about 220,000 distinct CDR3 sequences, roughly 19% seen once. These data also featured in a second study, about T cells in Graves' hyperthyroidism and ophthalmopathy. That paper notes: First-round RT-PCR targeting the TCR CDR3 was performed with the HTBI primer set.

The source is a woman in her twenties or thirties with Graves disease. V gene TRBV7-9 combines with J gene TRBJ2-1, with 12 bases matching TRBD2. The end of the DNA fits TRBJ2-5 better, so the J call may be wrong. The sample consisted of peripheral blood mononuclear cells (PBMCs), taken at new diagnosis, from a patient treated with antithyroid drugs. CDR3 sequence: CASSLEGLAGETQYF. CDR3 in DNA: TGTGCCAGCAGCTTAGAGGGACTAGCGGGAGAGACCCAGTACTTC.